The next 5 T cell receptor beta chains were all read from a single sample in a study of blood T cell repertoires in COVID-19. TCRdb's table, derived via immunoSEQ multiplex PCR, lists solely in-frame clones and lacks some. The table lists 410,000 or so clones, about nine tenths of them singletons, with roughly 1.5% in the top ten. The sample taken for sequencing was peripheral blood. These receptors were taken from a woman aged 40-49 years with COVID-19, enrolled during active disease.

The CDR3 here is CASSAAGDNQPQHF. Written as DNA, the CDR3 is TGTGCCAGCAGTGCGGCAGGGGACAATCAGCCCCAGCATTTT. This rearrangement joins TRBV6-2 or TRBV6-3 to TRBJ1-5; perhaps TRBD1 as D (6 bases). Trimming took off 5 bases at V and 3 bases at J, with 11 bases between the two ends. The CDR3 covers 14 residues. Germline V gene lookup returns CDR1 MNHEY and CDR2 SVGEGT.

V and J are TRBV5-1 and TRBJ1-6; TRBD1 is a possible D gene (6 bases). There are 19 residues in the CDR3. The germline V gene has CDR1 SGHRS and CDR2 YFSETQ. Trimming took 6 bases from V and 5 from J, leaving 27 bases between them. The CDR3 DNA follows: TGCGCCAGCAAGACCGGGACATTGCGAACCTTGAAAGATAATTCACCCCTCCACTTT. This sequence encodes CASKTGTLRTLKDNSPLHF.

This rearrangement joins TRBV18 to TRBJ2-2; weak D call: TRBD2 (5 bases). Trimming left V 3 bases short and J 4 bases short, with 9 bases between. This CDR3 has 14 amino acids. Germline-derived CDR1 and CDR2 are KGHSH and LQKENI. CDR3 bases: TGTGCCAGCTCACCGCCTGGACTCACCGGGGAGCTGTTTTTT. Its protein is CASSPPGLTGELFF.

This chain joins TRBV27 and TRBJ2-1; no definite D call. Trimming cost V 3 bases and J 8 bases, with 14 bases left between them. CDR3 length: 14 residues. Germline V lookup: CDR1 MNHEY, CDR2 SMNVEV (reference sequence). CDR3 in DNA: TGTGCCAGCAGTTTTTGGTCTAAGTTCGATGAGCAGTTCTTC. Translated, it gives CASSFWSKFDEQFF.

This clone occurred once. The J gene is TRBJ1-6, the V gene TRBV6-2 or TRBV6-3; D possibly corresponds to TRBD1 (5 bases). This CDR3 has 15 amino acids. The germline V and J ends were trimmed by 5 bases and 7 bases, with 15 bases remaining between them. The germline CDR1 and CDR2 sequences are MNHEY and SVGEGT. The CDR3, as DNA: TGTGCCAGCAGTCAAACCAGGGTTGGAAATTCACCCCTCCACTTT. This translates into CASSQTRVGNSPLHF.